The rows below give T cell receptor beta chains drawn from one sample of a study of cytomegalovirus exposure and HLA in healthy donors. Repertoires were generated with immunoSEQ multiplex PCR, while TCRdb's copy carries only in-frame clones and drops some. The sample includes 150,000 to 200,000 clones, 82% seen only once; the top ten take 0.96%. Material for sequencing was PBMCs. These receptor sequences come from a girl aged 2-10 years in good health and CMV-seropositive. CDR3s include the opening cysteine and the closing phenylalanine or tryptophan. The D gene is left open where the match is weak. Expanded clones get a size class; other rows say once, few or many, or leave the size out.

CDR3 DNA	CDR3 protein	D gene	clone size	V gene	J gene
TGTGCCAGCAGGCCCAGACTAGAAGAGACCCAGTACTTC	CASRPRLEETQYF	-	-	TRBV25-1	TRBJ2-5
TGTGCCAGCAGCCCACTAGCACAGACTAGCACAGATACGCAGTATTTT	CASSPLAQTSTDTQYF	-	-	TRBV11-2	TRBJ2-3
TGTGCCAGCAGCTTAGTTGACGGCCGGGTGGCAAAACTGTTTTTT	CASSLVDGRVAKLFF	-	-	TRBV7-9	TRBJ1-4
TGTGCCAGCAGCTCAATAGCGGAACAAGAGACCCAGTACTTC	CASSSIAEQETQYF	-	-	TRBV5-4	TRBJ2-5
TGCGCCAGCAAACTGAGGCCATCATCGAACACCGGGGAGCTGTTTTTT	CASKLRPSSNTGELFF	-	-	TRBV5-1	TRBJ2-2
TGTGCCACTGAGATGGGGGGAAATGAGCAGTTCTTC	CATEMGGNEQFF	-	-	TRBV5-4	TRBJ2-1
TGTGCCAGTAGTAACGGGTTCAGGGGGCGCGGGGCCACTGAAGCTTTCTTT	CASSNGFRGRGATEAFF	TRBD1	-	TRBV19	TRBJ1-1
TGCGCCAGCAGCCAAGATCAGTTGGATCAGCCCCAGCATTTT	CASSQDQLDQPQHF	-	few	TRBV4-1	TRBJ1-5
TGTGCCAGCAGTTGGACAGGATACACAGATACGCAGTATTTT	CASSWTGYTDTQYF	TRBD1	-	TRBV6-5	TRBJ2-3
TGTGCCAGCAGTTTAAGGTGGTCGTTTCGGGACAGGGTATACAATGAGCAGTTCTTC	CASSLRWSFRDRVYNEQFF	TRBD1	-	TRBV28	TRBJ2-1
TGTGCCAGCAGGTCCGGGATAAAGGGATCTCAGCCCCAGCATTTT	CASRSGIKGSQPQHF	-	-	TRBV27	TRBJ1-5
TGTGCCAGCAGACAGCTAGCGGGGAAAGTGGCGCAAGAGACCCAGTACTTC	CASRQLAGKVAQETQYF	TRBD2	-	TRBV28	TRBJ2-5
TGTGCCTGGAGTAGGGAGCTGAACACAGATACGCAGTATTTT	CAWSRELNTDTQYF	-	few	TRBV30	TRBJ2-3
TGTGCCAGCAGCTCCATCCGGGACAGTTCCTACGAGCAGTACTTC	CASSSIRDSSYEQYF	TRBD1	-	TRBV11-2	TRBJ2-7
TGCGCCAGCAGCCGGAAATCCGCGGAGGGCTATGGCTACACCTTC	CASSRKSAEGYGYTF	-	once	TRBV4-1	TRBJ1-2
TGCGCCAGCAGCTTGGGGGAGGGGACAGATACGCAGTATTTT	CASSLGEGTDTQYF	TRBD2	-	TRBV5-1	TRBJ2-3
TGTGCCAGCAGCGGTGACTCCTATGGCTACACCTTC	CASSGDSYGYTF	-	-	TRBV6-1	TRBJ1-2
TGTGCCAGCAGTGCCAGCCGGGGAGGGGAAAAACTGTTTTTT	CASSASRGGEKLFF	-	-	TRBV2	TRBJ1-4
TGTGCCAGCAGCTTAGATCCGCAGGGAACTAATCAGCCCCAGCATTTT	CASSLDPQGTNQPQHF	-	-	TRBV7-8	TRBJ1-5
TGTGCCAGCAGTTCCACTAGCGAGTCGAAAGAGACCCAGTACTTC	CASSSTSESKETQYF	TRBD2	-	TRBV6-5	TRBJ2-5
TGTGCCAGCAGCTTAACAGCGGGAGTCCCAGCAATTGAGCAGTTCTTC	CASSLTAGVPAIEQFF	TRBD2	-	TRBV7-3	TRBJ2-1
TGTGCCAGCAGCTTGGGGAATAGCGGGAGGATCGGAGAGACCCAGTACTTC	CASSLGNSGRIGETQYF	TRBD2	few	TRBV5-4	TRBJ2-5
TGCAGCGTTGAATGGGGGCCCAATCAGCCCCAGCATTTT	CSVEWGPNQPQHF	-	-	TRBV29-1	TRBJ1-5
TGTGCCACCCACTCCCCAGAGGGCAGTACCTATGGCTACACCTTC	CATHSPEGSTYGYTF	-	-	TRBV19	TRBJ1-2
TGTGCCAGCAGTTTGATCCTAGCGGGAGCAAGTTACAATGAGCAGTTCTTC	CASSLILAGASYNEQFF	TRBD2	-	TRBV27	TRBJ2-1
TGTGCCAGCAGCTTAGGGGGGGGGATGACTGAAGCTTTCTTT	CASSLGGGMTEAFF	-	-	TRBV11-3	TRBJ1-1
TGTGCCACCAGCAGAGGGTCAGGGGGAGCCACTGAAGCTTTCTTT	CATSRGSGGATEAFF	TRBD1	-	TRBV15	TRBJ1-1
TGCAGCGTTGAAGGTCTAGCGGGAGCAGATACGCAGTATTTT	CSVEGLAGADTQYF	TRBD2	-	TRBV29-1	TRBJ2-3
TGTGCCATCAGCGGACTAGCGGGAGTAGGGGAGACCCAGTACTTC	CAISGLAGVGETQYF	TRBD2	few	TRBV10-3	TRBJ2-5
TGTGCCAGCAGCCCACGTGAGGGGGAACGGGGCTACACCTTC	CASSPREGERGYTF	-	once	TRBV7-9	TRBJ1-2
TGTGCCAGCAGCCAAGATCTCTGGACGCCTCGGGAGAGACTCACAGATACGCAGTATTTT	CASSQDLWTPRERLTDTQYF	-	-	TRBV14	TRBJ2-3
TGTGCCAGCAGCGGCCGGTACAGGGGTAACTATGGCTACACCTTC	CASSGRYRGNYGYTF	TRBD1	once	TRBV5-4	TRBJ1-2
TGTGCCAGCAGCTTGGACAGGGGTTTCTTCCGTTATGGCTACACCTTC	CASSLDRGFFRYGYTF	TRBD1	-	TRBV5-4	TRBJ1-2
TGTGCCTGGGACAGGGCCAGTCCCTATGGCTACACCTTC	CAWDRASPYGYTF	TRBD1	-	TRBV30	TRBJ1-2
TGTGCCAGCAGTGTATGGACTAGCGGGATCTACAATGAGCAGTTCTTC	CASSVWTSGIYNEQFF	TRBD2	-	TRBV5-8	TRBJ2-1
TGTGCCAGCAGCAGGGGCGGGGAAGAGACCCAGTACTTC	CASSRGGEETQYF	-	-	TRBV11-3	TRBJ2-5
TGTGCCAGCAGCCCAAAGTCCCGACAGGACTATGGCTACACCTTC	CASSPKSRQDYGYTF	-	-	TRBV11-2	TRBJ1-2
TGCGCCAGCAGCCCCTTCAGGACAGGGGGCAGGTCGAATCAGCCCCAGCATTTT	CASSPFRTGGRSNQPQHF	TRBD1	-	TRBV4-1	TRBJ1-5
TGTGCCTGGAACCAGTTCGATAGCAATCAGCCCCAGCATTTT	CAWNQFDSNQPQHF	-	-	TRBV30	TRBJ1-5
TGTGCCTGGAGTTCAGCGGAGAGTCCCTACGAGCAGTACTTC	CAWSSAESPYEQYF	-	-	TRBV30	TRBJ2-7
TGTGCCAGCAGCTTTATTGGGACAGGGGGCCCTGAGCAGTACTTC	CASSFIGTGGPEQYF	TRBD1	-	TRBV5-6	TRBJ2-7
TGTGCCACGCTGCAGCCGGGACACCCGAACACTGAAGCTTTCTTT	CATLQPGHPNTEAFF	-	once	TRBV19	TRBJ1-1
TGTGCCAGTCTAACAGGGGGCACTGAAGCTTTCTTT	CASLTGGTEAFF	TRBD1	-	TRBV19	TRBJ1-1
TGCGCCAGCAGCCAAGAGCGGAACGCGGGAGAGGAAGAGCAGTACTTC	CASSQERNAGEEEQYF	TRBD2	-	TRBV4-1	TRBJ2-5
TGTGCCAGCAGCTTTAGCGGGAGGAACAACGAGCAGTACTTC	CASSFSGRNNEQYF	TRBD2	-	TRBV5-6	TRBJ2-7